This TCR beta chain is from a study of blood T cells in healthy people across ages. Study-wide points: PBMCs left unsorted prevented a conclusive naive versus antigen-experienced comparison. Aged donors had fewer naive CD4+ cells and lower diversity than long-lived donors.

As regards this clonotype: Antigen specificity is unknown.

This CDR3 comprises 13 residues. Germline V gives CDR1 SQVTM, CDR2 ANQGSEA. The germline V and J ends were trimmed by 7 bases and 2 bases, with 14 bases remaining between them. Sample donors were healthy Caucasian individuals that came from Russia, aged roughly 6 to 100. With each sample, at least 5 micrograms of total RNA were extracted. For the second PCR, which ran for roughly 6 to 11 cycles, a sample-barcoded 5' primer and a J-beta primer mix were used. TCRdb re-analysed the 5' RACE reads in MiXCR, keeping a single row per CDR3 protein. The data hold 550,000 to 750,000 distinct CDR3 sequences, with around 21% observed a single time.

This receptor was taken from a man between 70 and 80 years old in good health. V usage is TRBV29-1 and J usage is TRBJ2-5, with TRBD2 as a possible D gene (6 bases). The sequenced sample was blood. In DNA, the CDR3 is TGCAGCGGGGGCGGGGCGTTTCAAGAGACCCAGTACTTC. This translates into CSGGGAFQETQYF. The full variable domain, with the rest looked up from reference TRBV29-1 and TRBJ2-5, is SAVISQKPSRDICQRGTSLTIQCQVDSQVTMMFWYRQQPGQSLTLIATANQGSEATYESGFVIDKFPISRPNLTFSTLTVSNMSPEDSSIYLCSGGGAFQETQYFGPGTRLLVL.